This TCR beta chain is drawn from a study of cytomegalovirus exposure and HLA in healthy donors. Trimming removed 5 bases from V and 5 bases from J, with 12 bases in between. The CDR3 spans 14 residues. From germline, CDR1 is PRHDT and CDR2 FYEKMQ (reference sequence). Concerning this clone itself: The antigen remains unidentified.

Primers for the PCR totalled 60 Vbeta and 13 Jbeta. TCRdb's copy holds only in-frame clones and misses some; the assay was immunoSEQ multiplex PCR. The sample carries 200,000 to 250,000 clones, around 80% recorded once. Broader study findings: As a later analysis showed, a missense DCLRE1C variant was linked to trimming of TCR beta V- and J-genes.

V gene TRBV13 combines with J gene TRBJ2-2, with D maybe TRBD2 (6 bases). The sample consisted of PBMCs. The origin of this receptor is an older woman in good health and CMV-seropositive. For the CDR3, the DNA is TGTGCCAGCAGCAGATGGAGGGAAACCGGGGAGCTGTTTTTT. Amino acids: CASSRWRETGELFF.